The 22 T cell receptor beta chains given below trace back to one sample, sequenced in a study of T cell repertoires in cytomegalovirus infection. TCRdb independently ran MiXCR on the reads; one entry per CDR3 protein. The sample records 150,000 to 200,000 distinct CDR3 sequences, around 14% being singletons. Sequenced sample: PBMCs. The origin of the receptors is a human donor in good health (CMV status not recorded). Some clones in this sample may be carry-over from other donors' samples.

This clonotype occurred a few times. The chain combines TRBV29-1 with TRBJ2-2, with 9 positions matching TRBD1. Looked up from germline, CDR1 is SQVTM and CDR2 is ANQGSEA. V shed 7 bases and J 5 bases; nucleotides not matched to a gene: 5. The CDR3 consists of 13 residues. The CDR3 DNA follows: TGCAGCGCTGGGACAGGGCTAACCGGGGAGCTGTTTTTT. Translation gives CSAGTGLTGELFF.

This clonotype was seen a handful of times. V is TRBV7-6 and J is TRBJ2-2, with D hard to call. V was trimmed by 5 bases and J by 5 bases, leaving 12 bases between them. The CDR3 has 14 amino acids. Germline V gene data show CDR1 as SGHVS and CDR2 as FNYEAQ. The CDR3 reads CASSPERLTGELFF. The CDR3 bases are TGTGCCAGCAGCCCAGAAAGGTTGACCGGGGAGCTGTTTTTT.

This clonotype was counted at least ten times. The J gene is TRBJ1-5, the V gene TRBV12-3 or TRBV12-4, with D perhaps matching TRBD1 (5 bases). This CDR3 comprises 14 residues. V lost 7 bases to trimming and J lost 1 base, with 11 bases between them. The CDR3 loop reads CASTSGGSNQPQHF. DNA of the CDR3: TGTGCCAGCACCTCGGGGGGGAGCAATCAGCCCCAGCATTTT.

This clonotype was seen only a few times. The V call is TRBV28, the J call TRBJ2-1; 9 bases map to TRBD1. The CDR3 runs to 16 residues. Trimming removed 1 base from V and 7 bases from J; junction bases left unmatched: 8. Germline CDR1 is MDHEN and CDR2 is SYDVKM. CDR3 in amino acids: CASSLFKGQGNNEQFF. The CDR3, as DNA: TGTGCCAGCAGTTTATTTAAGGGACAGGGTAATAATGAGCAGTTCTTC.

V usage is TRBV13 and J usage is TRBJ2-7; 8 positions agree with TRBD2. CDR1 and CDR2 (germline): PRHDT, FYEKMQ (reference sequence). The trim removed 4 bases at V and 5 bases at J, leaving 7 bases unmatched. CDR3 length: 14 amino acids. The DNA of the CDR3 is TGTGCCAGCAGCTCCGGGACTAGGGAACACGAGCAGTACTTC. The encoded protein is CASSSGTREHEQYF.

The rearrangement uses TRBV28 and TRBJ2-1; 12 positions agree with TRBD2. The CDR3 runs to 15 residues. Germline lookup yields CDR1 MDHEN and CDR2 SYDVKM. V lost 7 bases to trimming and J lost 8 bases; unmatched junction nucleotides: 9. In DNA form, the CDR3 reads TGTGCCAGCAACCGACTAGCGGGAGAGTTCGATGAGCAGTTCTTC. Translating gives CASNRLAGEFDEQFF.

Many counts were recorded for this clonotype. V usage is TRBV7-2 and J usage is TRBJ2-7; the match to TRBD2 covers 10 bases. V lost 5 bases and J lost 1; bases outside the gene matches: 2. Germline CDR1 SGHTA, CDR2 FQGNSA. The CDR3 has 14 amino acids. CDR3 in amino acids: CASSRTSGSYEQYF. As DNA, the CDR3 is TGTGCCAGCAGCCGGACTAGCGGATCCTACGAGCAGTACTTC.

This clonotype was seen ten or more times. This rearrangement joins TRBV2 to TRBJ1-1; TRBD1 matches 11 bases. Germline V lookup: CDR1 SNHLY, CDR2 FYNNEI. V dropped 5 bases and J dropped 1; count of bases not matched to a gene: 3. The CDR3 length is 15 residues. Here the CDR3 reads CASSWTGGENTEAFF. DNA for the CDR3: TGTGCCAGCAGTTGGACAGGGGGCGAGAACACTGAAGCTTTCTTT.

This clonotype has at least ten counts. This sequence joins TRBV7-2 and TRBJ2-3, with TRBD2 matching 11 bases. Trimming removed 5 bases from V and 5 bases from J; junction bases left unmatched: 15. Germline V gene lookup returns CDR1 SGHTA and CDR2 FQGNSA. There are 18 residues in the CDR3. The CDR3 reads CASSLLGGLAGGGDTQYF. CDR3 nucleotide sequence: TGTGCCAGCAGCCTCCTGGGGGGGCTAGCGGGAGGAGGAGATACGCAGTATTTT.

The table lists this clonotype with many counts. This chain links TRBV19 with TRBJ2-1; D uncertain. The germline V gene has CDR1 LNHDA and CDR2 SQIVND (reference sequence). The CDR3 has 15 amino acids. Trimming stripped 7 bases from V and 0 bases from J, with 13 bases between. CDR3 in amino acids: CASTPAYSSYNEQFF. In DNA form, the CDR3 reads TGTGCCAGTACCCCCGCCTACAGCTCCTACAATGAGCAGTTCTTC. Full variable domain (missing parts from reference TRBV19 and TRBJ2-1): DGGITQSPKYLFRKEGQNVTLSCEQNLNHDAMYWYRQDPGQGLRLIYYSQIVNDFQKGDIAEGYSVSREKKESFPLTVTSAQKNPTAFYLCASTPAYSSYNEQFFGPGTRLTVL.

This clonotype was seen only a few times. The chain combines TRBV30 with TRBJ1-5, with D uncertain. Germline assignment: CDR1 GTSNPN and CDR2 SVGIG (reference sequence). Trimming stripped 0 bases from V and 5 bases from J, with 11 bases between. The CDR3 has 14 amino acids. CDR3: CAWSVGQEDQPQHF. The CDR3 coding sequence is TGTGCCTGGAGTGTCGGGCAGGAGGATCAGCCCCAGCATTTT.

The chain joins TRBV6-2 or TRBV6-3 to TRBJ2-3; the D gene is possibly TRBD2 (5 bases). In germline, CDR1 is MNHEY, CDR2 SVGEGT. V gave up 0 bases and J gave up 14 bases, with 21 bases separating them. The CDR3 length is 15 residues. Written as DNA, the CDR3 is TGTGCCAGCAGTTACTCTAGGTCTAGCACCCAGCGGTTGTATTTT. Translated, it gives CASSYSRSSTQRLYF.

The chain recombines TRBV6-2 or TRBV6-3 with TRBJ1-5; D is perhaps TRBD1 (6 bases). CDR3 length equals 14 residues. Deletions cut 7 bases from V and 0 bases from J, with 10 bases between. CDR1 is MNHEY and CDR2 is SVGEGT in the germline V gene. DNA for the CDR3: TGTGCCAGCAATAACAGGGTTAGCAATCAGCCCCAGCATTTT. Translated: CASNNRVSNQPQHF.

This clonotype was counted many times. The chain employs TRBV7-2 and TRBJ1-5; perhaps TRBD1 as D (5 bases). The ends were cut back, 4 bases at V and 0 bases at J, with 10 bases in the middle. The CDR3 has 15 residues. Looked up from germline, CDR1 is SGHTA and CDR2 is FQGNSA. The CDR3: CASSYRGGSNQPQHF. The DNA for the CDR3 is TGTGCCAGCAGCTATAGGGGCGGTAGCAATCAGCCCCAGCATTTT.

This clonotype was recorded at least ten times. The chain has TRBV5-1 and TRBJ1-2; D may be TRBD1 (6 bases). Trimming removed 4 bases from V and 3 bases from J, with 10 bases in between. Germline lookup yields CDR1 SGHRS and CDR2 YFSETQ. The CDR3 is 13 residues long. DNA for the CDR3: TGCGCCAGCAGCCAACAGGGAGACTATGGCTACACCTTC. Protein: CASSQQGDYGYTF.

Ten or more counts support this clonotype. The CDR3 DNA follows: TGTGCCAGCAGCAGGGACAGCTACTACGAGCAGTACTTC. Translation: CASSRDSYYEQYF. The gene calls are TRBV6-2 or TRBV6-3 and TRBJ2-7; TRBD1 aligns across 7 bases. The germline V gene encodes CDR1 MNHEY and CDR2 SVGEGT. V was clipped by 6 bases and J by 3 bases; unmatched bases: 5. This CDR3 comprises 13 residues.

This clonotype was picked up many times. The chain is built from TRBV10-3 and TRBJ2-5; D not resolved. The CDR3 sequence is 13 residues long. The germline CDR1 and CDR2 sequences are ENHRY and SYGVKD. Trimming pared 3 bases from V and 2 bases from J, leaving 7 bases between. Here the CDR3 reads CAISDGRQETQYF. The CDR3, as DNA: TGTGCCATCAGTGACGGCAGGCAAGAGACCCAGTACTTC.

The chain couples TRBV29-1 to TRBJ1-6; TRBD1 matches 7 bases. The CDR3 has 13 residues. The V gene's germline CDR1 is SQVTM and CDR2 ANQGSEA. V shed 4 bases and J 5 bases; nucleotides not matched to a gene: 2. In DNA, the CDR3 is TGCAGCGTTGGAGACAGGGATAATTCACCCCTCCACTTT. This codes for CSVGDRDNSPLHF.

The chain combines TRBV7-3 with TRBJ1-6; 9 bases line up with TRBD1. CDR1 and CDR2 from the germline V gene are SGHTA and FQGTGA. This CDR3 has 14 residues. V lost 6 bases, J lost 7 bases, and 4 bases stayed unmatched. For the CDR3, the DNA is TGTGCCAGCAGGGCCGGGACAGGGAATTCACCCCTCCACTTT. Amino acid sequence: CASRAGTGNSPLHF.

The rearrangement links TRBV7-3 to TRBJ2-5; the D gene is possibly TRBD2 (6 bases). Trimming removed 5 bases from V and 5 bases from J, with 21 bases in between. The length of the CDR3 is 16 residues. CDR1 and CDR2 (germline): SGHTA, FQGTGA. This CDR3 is CASSPRGVGGVETQYF. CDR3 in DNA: TGTGCCAGCAGCCCCCGGGGAGTCGGGGGAGTGGAGACCCAGTACTTC.

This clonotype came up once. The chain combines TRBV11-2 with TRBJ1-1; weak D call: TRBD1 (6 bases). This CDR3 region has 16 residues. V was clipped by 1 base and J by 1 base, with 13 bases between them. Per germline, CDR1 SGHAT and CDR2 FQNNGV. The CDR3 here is CASSLGGRGRNTEAFF. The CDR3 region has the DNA TGTGCCAGCAGCTTAGGGGGCAGGGGAAGGAACACTGAAGCTTTCTTT.

CDR3 sequence reads: CASSLSPTGRSSYTF. The CDR3 nucleotides are TGTGCCAGCAGTTTATCCCCCACAGGGCGTTCTAGCTACACCTTC. The J gene is TRBJ1-2, the V gene TRBV12-3 or TRBV12-4, with D perhaps matching TRBD1 (6 bases). Trimming shortened V by 2 bases and J by 9 bases, and 19 bases separated the two germline ends. This CDR3 has 15 amino acids.